This record looks at one T cell receptor beta chain sequence and its context. CDR1 is SEHNR and CDR2 is FQNEAQ in the germline V gene (reference sequence). CDR3 length: 11 amino acids. V dropped 8 bases and J dropped 4 bases, with 8 bases sitting between them. The data were taken from a study of blood T cell repertoires in COVID-19. At the level of the study: Acute and convalescent COVID-19 samples came from the United States, Italy and Spain. From T cells, B-cell-depleted T cells, or PBMCs came the material, which was cDNA or gDNA.

Authors' processing steps: Reference gene primer amplification gave nucleated cell count estimates. The protocol was immunoSEQ multiplex PCR, while the TCRdb copy is restricted to in-frame clones and leaves out a portion. The V and J calls and clone size were taken over from that table, and D and trimming were inferred from the DNA. The table shows around 350,000 clones, with approximately 86% occurring only once. This TCR came from a human donor in a cohort sampled during active COVID-19. V and J are TRBV7-9 and TRBJ1-2, with D tentatively TRBD1 (6 bases). Sequenced sample: peripheral blood. As DNA, the CDR3 is TGTGCCAGCGGGGACACCTATGGCTACACCTTC. It specifies CASGDTYGYTF.